Listed below are T cell receptor beta chains from one sample, sequenced in a study of blood T cell repertoires in COVID-19. Only in-frame clones appear in the TCRdb table, and some are missing; sequencing was by immunoSEQ multiplex PCR. The data show around 310,000 clones, 89% seen once. The source material was PBMCs or T cells enriched from blood (not recorded which). These receptors were obtained from a woman aged 30 to 39 who had recovered from COVID-19. CDR3s include the opening cysteine and the closing phenylalanine or tryptophan. A D gene is named only where the DNA matches it firmly. Not every row has a clone size; where given, it reads once, few, many or a size class.

size	V	D	J	DNA	CDR3
NA	TRBV27	TRBD1	TRBJ1-3	TGTGCCAGCAGTGCAAAGGGGACAGACAATTTCTCTGGAAACACCATATATTTT	CASSAKGTDNFSGNTIYF
NA	TRBV29-1	NA	TRBJ2-7	TGCAGCGTTGTTAGGTCAGGGGATAGCGAGCAGTACTTC	CSVVRSGDSEQYF
NA	TRBV6-5	NA	TRBJ1-5	TGTGCCAGCAGACCTCCGGGACTGACAAATCAGCCCCAGCATTTT	CASRPPGLTNQPQHF
NA	TRBV5-1	TRBD1	TRBJ1-1	TGCGCCAGCCTACAAGGAACAGGACAGGGGATAAGGACTGAAGCTTTCTTT	CASLQGTGQGIRTEAFF
NA	TRBV19	NA	TRBJ1-4	TGTGCCAGTAGTTCTCTGACATCAGATAGTGAAAAACTGTTTTTT	CASSSLTSDSEKLFF
NA	TRBV4-3	NA	TRBJ2-1	TGCGCCAGCAGCCAAGATCGGGATCCTAGCGTGGAGCAGTTCTTC	CASSQDRDPSVEQFF
NA	TRBV29-1	NA	TRBJ2-7	TGCAGCGTTGAAGCGTACCCAGCGGGCTCCTACGAGCAGTACTTC	CSVEAYPAGSYEQYF
NA	TRBV4-3	TRBD1	TRBJ2-7	TGCGCCAGCAGCCAAGCTTGGACAGGGGGCGCAGCCTACGAGCAGTACTTC	CASSQAWTGGAAYEQYF
NA	TRBV25-1	NA	TRBJ1-1	TGTGCCAGCAGTTTGGCAGGGGCCACGGCTTTCTTT	CASSLAGATAFF
NA	TRBV19	NA	TRBJ1-2	TGTGCCAGTAGTACAGGGGTGGGGCTTTATGGCTACACCTTC	CASSTGVGLYGYTF
NA	TRBV7-9	TRBD1	TRBJ1-1	TGTGCCAGCAGCCCGTCAGTCGACAGGGACACTGAAGCTTTCTTT	CASSPSVDRDTEAFF
NA	TRBV6-5	NA	TRBJ1-4	TGTGCCAGCAGCTACATATCAACTAATGAAAAACTGTTTTTT	CASSYISTNEKLFF
few	TRBV9	TRBD2	TRBJ2-7	TGTGCCAGCAGCGTAGTTCCAGCGGGAGTCTCTGGTGAGCAGTACTTC	CASSVVPAGVSGEQYF
NA	TRBV6-5	TRBD1	TRBJ1-6	TGTGCCAGCAGCAGGGAGGGACAGGTCAATTCACCCCTCCACTTT	CASSREGQVNSPLHF
NA	TRBV27	NA	TRBJ1-2	TGTGCCAGCAGTTTATCTTTTGGGGGGGTAGAGGGTGGCTACACCTTC	CASSLSFGGVEGGYTF
NA	TRBV5-1	NA	TRBJ2-7	TGCGCCAGCAGCTGGGGGCCAGGGAACGAGCAGTACTTC	CASSWGPGNEQYF
NA	TRBV7-7	TRBD2	TRBJ2-1	TGTGCTAGCAGCTTAGGTCCCCTAGCGGGAGGCTACAATGAGCAGTTCTTC	CASSLGPLAGGYNEQFF
NA	TRBV11-2	TRBD1	TRBJ1-3	TGTGCCAGCAGCCCACCCGGGACAGGGGGAAACACCATATATTTT	CASSPPGTGGNTIYF
NA	TRBV5-1	NA	TRBJ1-1	TGCGCCAGCAGCTTACGGGGGGACGGTACTGAAGCTTTCTTT	CASSLRGDGTEAFF
NA	TRBV9	TRBD2	TRBJ2-1	TGTGCCAGCAGCTTTCGACTAGCGGATAATCACAATGAGCAGTTCTTC	CASSFRLADNHNEQFF
NA	TRBV19	NA	TRBJ2-7	TGTGCCAGTAGTGCGATAGATCCTGGGGGGTCCTACGAGCAGTACTTC	CASSAIDPGGSYEQYF
NA	TRBV28	NA	TRBJ2-1	TGTGCCAGCAGTTTGGGGGGAGCGATGAGCTCCTACAATGAGCAGTTCTTC	CASSLGGAMSSYNEQFF
once	TRBV30	NA	TRBJ1-5	TGTGCCTGGAGTGTCTTGCTTGGCTCCAATCAGCCCCAGCATTTT	CAWSVLLGSNQPQHF
NA	TRBV21-1	NA	TRBJ2-7	TGTGCCAGCCCCCAGAGGGGACAGGGGATTTCCTACGAGCAGTACTTC	CASPQRGQGISYEQYF
NA	TRBV27	TRBD1	TRBJ2-5	TGTGCCAGCAGTAGAATAACCCTACAGGGGGGAGTGGGTAGGGAGACCCAGTACTTC	CASSRITLQGGVGRETQYF
NA	TRBV5-1	TRBD2	TRBJ2-3	TGCGCCAGCAGGGAGGGACTAGCGGTTGATACGCAGTATTTT	CASREGLAVDTQYF